This T cell receptor beta chain was observed in a study of beta chain features in type 1 diabetes. Study information: Examined across all samples were some 99 million sorted cells.

Sequenced material consisted of expressed TCRB transcripts (all of the isolated RNA was reverse transcribed). Sequenced by immunoSEQ multiplex PCR; TCRdb stores in-frame clones only, minus some. In the table there are fewer than 65,000 clones, approximately 59% of which are singletons. J was trimmed by 6 bases and V by 4 bases; bases with no gene match: 14. The CDR3 loop spans 16 amino acids. CDR1 GTSNPN and CDR2 SVGIG come from the germline V gene (reference sequence). The specimen was Tregs from blood. The TCR was taken from a woman aged 18-29 years in good health. The chain employs TRBV30 and TRBJ2-1; TRBD2 matches at 8 bases. The CDR3 loop reads CAWTPSGLAGVNEQFF. DNA of the CDR3: TGTGCCTGGACCCCTTCGGGGCTAGCGGGCGTCAATGAGCAGTTCTTC.